A single sample is the source of the 6 T cell receptor beta chains below, sequenced in a study of cytomegalovirus exposure and HLA in healthy donors. A multiplex PCR was run with 60 Vbeta primers and 13 Jbeta primers. Assay used: immunoSEQ multiplex PCR; TCRdb lists only in-frame clones, some missing. The table has roughly 88,000 clones, around 80% seen once; the top ten hold approximately 5.1%. The material sequenced was PBMCs. The source of these receptors is a man in his thirties or forties in good health and CMV-seropositive.

The gene calls are TRBV7-9 and TRBJ1-3; tentative D call: TRBD1 (5 bases). Germline V gene sequence: CDR1 SEHNR, CDR2 FQNEAQ (reference sequence). Trimming removed 3 bases from V and 3 bases from J, with 9 bases in between. This CDR3 has 14 amino acids. The CDR3 spells CASSFQGSGNTIYF. For the CDR3, the DNA is TGTGCCAGCAGCTTCCAGGGAAGTGGAAACACCATATATTTT.

This sequence joins TRBV4-3 and TRBJ2-7; a possible D gene is TRBD2 (6 bases). The V and J ends lost 5 bases and 3 bases respectively, with 17 bases between them. Germline lookup yields CDR1 LGHNA and CDR2 YSLEER. This CDR3 has 15 residues. In DNA, the CDR3 is TGCGCCAGCAGCGCGGGACCGTCCCCGGACTACGAGCAGTACTTC. Translation gives CASSAGPSPDYEQYF.

V is TRBV9 and J is TRBJ2-7; perhaps TRBD2 as D (6 bases). Germline CDR1 and CDR2: SGDLS and YYNGEE. Trimming took off 6 bases at V and 4 bases at J, with 20 bases between the two ends. The length of the CDR3 is 15 residues. Here the CDR3 DNA reads TGTGCCAGCACCCGAGGGGACGGGAGAGGGTACGAGCAGTACTTC. It is translated as CASTRGDGRGYEQYF.

This clone was counted a few times. The V and J genes are TRBV7-3 and TRBJ1-1; the match to TRBD1 covers 7 bases. The J segment lost 2 bases and the V segment lost 5 bases, leaving 8 bases of the junction unmatched. The CDR3 contains 15 residues. Germline loops: CDR1 SGHTA, CDR2 FQGTGA. CDR3 loop: CASSQGGRGNTEAFF. For the CDR3, the DNA is TGTGCCAGCAGCCAGGGGGGTCGAGGTAACACTGAAGCTTTCTTT.

The CDR3 DNA is TGTGCCAGCAGCCGCGCGGGCACTGAAGCTTTCTTT. Protein: CASSRAGTEAFF. This rearrangement joins TRBV7-9 to TRBJ1-1; D is undetermined. CDR1 is SEHNR, CDR2 FQNEAQ, per germline (reference sequence). V was cut by 5 bases and J by 4 bases, with 8 bases left in between. The CDR3 contains 12 residues.

The chain recombines TRBV6-4 with TRBJ2-3, with D unclear. Germline-derived CDR1 and CDR2 are MRHNA and SNTAGT. The CDR3 loop spans 12 amino acids. V lost 2 bases to trimming and J lost 4 bases, with 4 bases between them. For the CDR3, the DNA is TGTGCCAGCAGTGACCGTTCAGATACGCAGTATTTT. Translating gives CASSDRSDTQYF.